A single sample is the source of the 24 T cell receptor beta chains below, sequenced in a study of blood T cell repertoires in COVID-19. Here immunoSEQ multiplex PCR was the method, and the copy in TCRdb shows in-frame clones only, minus some. The profile covers about 70,000 clones, with roughly 86% appearing a single time and more than 10% taken by the ten largest. The sequenced sample was peripheral blood. These receptors came from a human donor in a cohort sampled during active COVID-19.

This chain connects TRBV28 to TRBJ1-5; D is perhaps TRBD1 (5 bases). Germline V CDR1 and CDR2: MDHEN, SYDVKM. The V gene lost 6 bases and the J gene lost 5 bases, with 14 bases spanning the gap. CDR3 length: 14 residues. In DNA form, the CDR3 reads TGTGCCAGCAGCCGGGGGGGGACTTATCAGCCCCAGCATTTT. Translation gives CASSRGGTYQPQHF.

V usage is TRBV6-5 and J usage is TRBJ2-7; no clear D. V was clipped by 5 bases and J by 6 bases, with 17 bases between them. This CDR3 comprises 14 residues. Germline V gene data show CDR1 as MNHEY and CDR2 as SVGAGI. The CDR3 sequence: CASSLRGVPGEQYF. In nucleotides, the CDR3 is TGTGCCAGCAGTCTTCGAGGTGTCCCGGGCGAGCAGTACTTC.

This clone came up a few times. J is TRBJ1-6 and V is TRBV18; the D gene is possibly TRBD1 (6 bases). Germline values: CDR1 KGHSH, CDR2 LQKENI. This CDR3 has 16 amino acids. V shed 0 bases and J shed 3 bases, with 9 bases lying between them. The CDR3: CASSPPWTDYNSPLHF. The CDR3 bases are TGTGCCAGCTCACCACCGTGGACAGACTATAATTCACCCCTCCACTTT.

This clone was counted a few times. The chain is built from TRBV6-6 and TRBJ1-2, with 7 bases fitting TRBD1. From germline, CDR1 is MNHNY and CDR2 SVGAGI (reference sequence). Losses at the gene ends were 5 bases for V and 5 bases for J; bases not matched to a gene: 29. The CDR3 totals 21 residues. The CDR3 DNA is TGTGCCAGCAGTCCCTCGGTGGCAGGGGGTGATCCATACGCGATGAGGTATGGCTACACCTTC. This sequence encodes CASSPSVAGGDPYAMRYGYTF.

V gene TRBV5-1 combines with J gene TRBJ1-6; TRBD1 is a possible D gene (5 bases). Trimming cost V 5 bases and J 3 bases, with 12 bases left between them. This CDR3 region has 15 residues. The germline V gene encodes CDR1 SGHRS and CDR2 YFSETQ. The CDR3 is CASRPDRYYNSPLHF. The CDR3 bases are TGCGCCAGCAGACCTGACAGATACTATAATTCACCCCTCCACTTT.

This chain joins TRBV2 and TRBJ2-3; 11 bases are a match to TRBD2. Germline V CDR1 and CDR2: SNHLY, FYNNEI. The CDR3 extends over 17 amino acids. J was trimmed by 3 bases and V by 4 bases; bases with no gene match: 9. The CDR3 sequence: CASSVGLAGGRTDTQYF. Written as DNA, the CDR3 is TGTGCCAGCAGTGTAGGGCTAGCGGGGGGCAGGACAGATACGCAGTATTTT.

The chain has TRBV7-2 and TRBJ1-6, with D maybe TRBD1 (5 bases). Germline V gene data show CDR1 as SGHTA and CDR2 as FQGNSA. V gave up 7 bases and J gave up 0 bases, with 13 bases separating them. The CDR3 is 16 amino acids. CDR3 DNA sequence: TGTGCCAGCACCCCGGGGGGGAACTCCTATAATTCACCCCTCCACTTT. Amino acid sequence: CASTPGGNSYNSPLHF.

The chain is built from TRBV30 and TRBJ1-2; TRBD1 aligns across 9 bases. The CDR3 has 12 amino acids. V gave up 1 base and J gave up 8 bases; unmatched junction bases: 2. Germline V gene data show CDR1 as GTSNPN and CDR2 as SVGIG (reference sequence). CDR3 DNA sequence: TGTGCCTGGAGTGCGACAGGGGGAGGCTACACCTTC. The encoded protein is CAWSATGGGYTF. The variable domain in full, completed from reference TRBV30 and TRBJ1-2, reads SQTIHQWPATLVQPVGSPLSLECTVEGTSNPNLYWYRQAAGRGLQLLFYSVGIGQISSEVPQNLSASRPQDRQFILSSKKLLLSDSGFYLCAWSATGGGYTFGSGTRLTVV.

The rearrangement links TRBV2 to TRBJ2-7; a possible D gene is TRBD2 (5 bases). Germline CDR1 and CDR2: SNHLY and FYNNEI. The V gene lost 2 bases and the J gene lost 6 bases, with 11 bases spanning the gap. This CDR3 region has 13 residues. CDR3 residues: CASSEYGLSEQYF. The CDR3 DNA reads as TGTGCCAGCAGTGAATACGGACTCAGCGAGCAGTACTTC.

V and J are TRBV7-2 and TRBJ2-5; 11 bases fit TRBD1. V lost 1 base and J lost 5; bases outside the gene matches: 6. CDR1 and CDR2 from the germline V gene are SGHTA and FQGNSA. The CDR3 is 16 amino acids. CDR3 residues: CASSLEGQGVWETQYF. The CDR3 DNA follows: TGTGCCAGCAGCTTAGAGGGACAGGGGGTTTGGGAGACCCAGTACTTC.

The rearrangement uses TRBV6-2 or TRBV6-3 and TRBJ1-5; no clear D. Germline V gives CDR1 MNHEY, CDR2 SVGEGT. This CDR3 comprises 12 residues. Trimming shortened V by 5 bases and J by 4 bases, and 6 bases separated the two germline ends. The CDR3 nucleotides are TGTGCCAGCAGTACCCGGAATCAGCCCCAGCATTTT. Encoded protein: CASSTRNQPQHF.

CDR3 loop: CASTWTGIEQYF. CDR3 sequence (DNA): TGTGCCAGCACCTGGACAGGGATCGAGCAGTACTTC. The gene calls are TRBV5-6 and TRBJ2-7; 8 nucleotides agree with TRBD1. The trim removed 6 bases at V and 6 bases at J, leaving 5 bases unmatched. CDR3 length equals 12 residues. CDR1 is SGHDT and CDR2 is YYEEEE in the germline V gene.

The chain is built from TRBV29-1 and TRBJ1-6; no clear D gene. The CDR3 runs to 14 residues. CDR1 is SQVTM, CDR2 ANQGSEA, per germline. The V gene lost 6 bases and the J gene lost 5 bases, with 14 bases spanning the gap. The CDR3: CSVALGGDNSPLHF. CDR3 nucleotides: TGCAGCGTAGCCTTGGGAGGAGATAATTCACCCCTCCACTTT.

The chain uses TRBV5-1 and TRBJ1-1; 9 bases are shared with TRBD1. The CDR3 sequence is 15 residues long. Germline lookup yields CDR1 SGHRS and CDR2 YFSETQ. V lost 3 bases, J lost 0 bases, and 3 bases stayed unmatched. CDR3: CASSSGTGLNTEAFF. CDR3 nucleotide sequence: TGCGCCAGCAGCTCCGGGACAGGGCTGAACACTGAAGCTTTCTTT.

The chain couples TRBV9 to TRBJ1-3; D may be TRBD1 (6 bases). Germline CDR1 SGDLS, CDR2 YYNGEE. V gave up 3 bases and J gave up 2 bases, with 12 bases separating them. The CDR3 loop spans 15 amino acids. The CDR3, as DNA: TGTGCCAGCAGCGCGAGGGGGAATACTGGAAACACCATATATTTT. Its translation is CASSARGNTGNTIYF.

The chain recombines TRBV30 with TRBJ2-7, with D perhaps TRBD2 (5 bases). The CDR3 is 12 residues long. Per germline, CDR1 GTSNPN and CDR2 SVGIG (reference sequence). The ends were cut back, 4 bases at V and 0 bases at J, with 7 bases in the middle. CDR3 coding DNA: TGTGCCTGGACCGGGAACTCCTACGAGCAGTACTTC. This sequence encodes CAWTGNSYEQYF.

The chain combines TRBV15 with TRBJ2-1; a possible D gene is TRBD1 (5 bases). Germline V lookup: CDR1 LNHNV, CDR2 YYDKDF (reference sequence). V shed 4 bases and J shed 3 bases, with 16 bases lying between them. The CDR3 length is 16 residues. This chain's CDR3 is CATSNLVRGDYNEQFF. CDR3 sequence (DNA): TGTGCCACCAGCAATTTGGTAAGGGGCGACTACAATGAGCAGTTCTTC.

V is TRBV7-9 and J is TRBJ1-4, with 10 positions matching TRBD1. The V gene end was trimmed by 2 bases and the J gene end by 6 bases; junction bases not matched to a gene: 3. The CDR3 runs 15 residues. Germline V gene lookup returns CDR1 SEHNR and CDR2 FQNEAQ (reference sequence). The CDR3 sequence: CASSLTTGGDEKLFF. The CDR3 coding sequence is TGTGCCAGCAGCTTAACGACAGGGGGCGATGAAAAACTGTTTTTT.

This chain links TRBV5-6 with TRBJ1-5; the D is unclear. Trimming took off 4 bases at V and 7 bases at J, with 18 bases between the two ends. CDR3 length: 15 amino acids. Germline V gives CDR1 SGHDT, CDR2 YYEEEE. The CDR3 DNA is TGTGCCAGCAGCCTCGGGCCGACGCGGGAGCAGCCCCAGCATTTT. Translated, it gives CASSLGPTREQPQHF. The variable domain in full, with the rest retrieved from reference TRBV5-6 and TRBJ1-5, is DAGVTQSPTHLIKTRGQQVTLRCSPKSGHDTVSWYQQALGQGPQFIFQYYEEEERQRGNFPDRFSGHQFPNYSSELNVNALLLGDSALYLCASSLGPTREQPQHFGDGTRLSIL.

The V call is TRBV7-2, the J call TRBJ2-7; 10 positions agree with TRBD1. The CDR3 covers 16 residues. Trimming removed 4 bases from V and 4 bases from J; junction bases left unmatched: 10. CDR1 SGHTA and CDR2 FQGNSA come from the germline V gene. The CDR3 DNA is TGTGCCAGCAGCTGGTCTACCGGGACAGGGGAATACGAGCAGTACTTC. This sequence encodes CASSWSTGTGEYEQYF.

The chain combines TRBV3-1 (or the pseudogene TRBV3-2) with TRBJ2-3; 8 nucleotides line up with TRBD1. Per the germline V gene, CDR1 is LGHDT and CDR2 is YNNKEL (reference sequence). The CDR3 runs 15 residues. With 4 bases clipped from V and 3 bases from J, the junction kept 6 bases outside the gene matches. As DNA, the CDR3 is TGTGCCAGCAGCCGTACAGGGGGGTCGACAGATACGCAGTATTTT. Translated: CASSRTGGSTDTQYF.

The rearrangement joins TRBV9 to TRBJ2-2; D call uncertain. Germline V gene data show CDR1 as SGDLS and CDR2 as YYNGEE. V dropped 0 bases and J dropped 2 bases, with 5 bases sitting between them. The CDR3 totals 14 residues. The CDR3 bases are TGTGCCAGCAGCGTAGGGCAAAACACCGGGGAGCTGTTTTTT. This sequence encodes CASSVGQNTGELFF.

This clone was picked up one time. V is TRBV5-1 and J is TRBJ2-5; weak D call: TRBD2 (5 bases). V lost 3 bases and J lost 2, with 14 bases in between. CDR1 is SGHRS and CDR2 is YFSETQ in the germline V gene. The CDR3 contains 15 residues. CDR3 amino acids: CASSSVNSGQETQYF. The DNA for the CDR3 is TGCGCCAGCAGCTCCGTGAACAGCGGACAAGAGACCCAGTACTTC.

J is TRBJ1-1 and V is TRBV30; D unresolved. The V end was cut by 3 bases, the J end by 1 base, with 15 bases between. The CDR3 extends over 15 amino acids. Germline V gene data show CDR1 as GTSNPN and CDR2 as SVGIG (reference sequence). The CDR3 bases are TGTGCCTGGAGCCCAGGAAGAGGGAAGAACACTGAAGCTTTCTTT. This gives the protein CAWSPGRGKNTEAFF.